One and the same sample provided the 14 T cell receptor beta chains below, sequenced in a study of blood T cell repertoires in COVID-19. Produced via immunoSEQ multiplex PCR; TCRdb's table is partial and in-frame only. The table lists 150,000 to 180,000 clones, approximately 80% of them singletons. The sample taken for sequencing was peripheral blood. These receptors originate from a woman at least 80 years old with acute or convalescent COVID-19.

This clone was counted a few times. This chain connects TRBV3-1 (or the pseudogene TRBV3-2) to TRBJ2-5; TRBD1 matches 7 bases. CDR1 is LGHDT and CDR2 is YNNKEL in the germline V gene (reference sequence). The CDR3 is made up of 15 amino acids. Unmatched junction bases numbered 2, after V lost 0 bases and J lost 1 base. CDR3 in amino acids: CASSQDPGGQETQYF. CDR3 coding DNA: TGTGCCAGCAGCCAAGATCCAGGGGGCCAAGAGACCCAGTACTTC.

This clone has only one observation. The rearrangement links TRBV25-1 to TRBJ2-7, with 8 bases matching TRBD1. The CDR3 loop spans 14 amino acids. V gave up 5 bases and J gave up 2 bases; unmatched junction bases: 5. In germline, CDR1 is MGHDK, CDR2 SYGVNS. The CDR3 DNA reads as TGTGCCAGCAGTAGCCGGACAGGGACCTACGAGCAGTACTTC. It specifies CASSSRTGTYEQYF.

This chain joins TRBV5-4 and TRBJ2-5, with D tentatively TRBD2 (7 bases). The CDR3 consists of 16 residues. CDR1 SGHNT and CDR2 YYREEE come from the germline V gene (reference sequence). Trimming shortened V by 0 bases and J by 5 bases, and 17 bases separated the two germline ends. The CDR3 DNA reads as TGTGCCAGCAGCTTGGCCCGAGGGGGGGGCGGGGAGACCCAGTACTTC. Translated: CASSLARGGGGETQYF.

This clone was counted once. This chain connects TRBV6-5 to TRBJ1-3; D is uncertain. Germline CDR1 is MNHEY and CDR2 is SVGAGI. This CDR3 contains 15 residues. The V end lost 4 bases, the J end lost 0 bases, and 10 bases lay between the germline ends. In DNA, the CDR3 is TGTGCCAGCAGTTTAGCCGGGGACTCTGGAAACACCATATATTTT. It is translated as CASSLAGDSGNTIYF.

This clone appeared once. The gene calls are TRBV25-1 and TRBJ1-5; 8 bases are shared with TRBD1. Per germline, CDR1 MGHDK and CDR2 SYGVNS. Trimming took 4 bases from V and 2 from J; bases not matched to a gene: 7. This CDR3 comprises 16 residues. The CDR3 DNA is TGTGCCAGCAGTGGGGGACAGGAGTATGGCAATCAGCCCCAGCATTTT. This encodes CASSGGQEYGNQPQHF.

V is TRBV30 and J is TRBJ2-2; the D is unclear. The germline V and J ends were trimmed by 1 base and 8 bases, with 8 bases remaining between them. Per the germline V gene, CDR1 is GTSNPN and CDR2 is SVGIG (reference sequence). This CDR3 has 12 residues. The CDR3 coding sequence is TGTGCCTGGAGTGGAACAAATGGGGAGCTGTTTTTT. Protein product: CAWSGTNGELFF.

The rearrangement links TRBV2 to TRBJ2-2, with 11 nucleotides matching TRBD1. CDR1 is SNHLY and CDR2 is FYNNEI in the germline V gene. The length of the CDR3 is 14 residues. J was trimmed by 6 bases and V by 4 bases; bases with no gene match: 1. The CDR3 DNA follows: TGTGCCAGCAGTGGGGACAGGGGGTCCGGGGAGCTGTTTTTT. Amino acids: CASSGDRGSGELFF.

V gene TRBV2 combines with J gene TRBJ2-5, with TRBD1 identical over 10 bases. The CDR3 contains 15 residues. Germline CDR1 reads SNHLY; CDR2 reads FYNNEI. The junction had 7 bases not matched to a gene; V was cut back by 7 bases and J by 2 bases. The CDR3 DNA reads TGTGCCAGCATATTTGGGACAGGGGCGCAAGAGACCCAGTACTTC. Translated: CASIFGTGAQETQYF.

This chain links TRBV6-2 or TRBV6-3 with TRBJ2-7; TRBD2 matches at 10 bases. Germline values: CDR1 MNHEY, CDR2 SVGEGT. The CDR3 loop spans 17 amino acids. V shed 2 bases, J shed 7 bases, and the junction held 14 bases outside the gene matches. CDR3: CASSYISPSGGAKEQYF. The CDR3 DNA sequence: TGTGCCAGCAGTTACATCTCACCGAGCGGGGGGGCGAAAGAGCAGTACTTC.

The chain is built from TRBV7-8 and TRBJ2-7, with a possible D match to TRBD1 (5 bases). Germline loops: CDR1 SGHVS, CDR2 FQNEAQ. V dropped 2 bases and J dropped 0 bases, with 14 bases sitting between them. CDR3 length: 16 amino acids. The CDR3 DNA reads as TGTGCCAGCAGCTTAAATACAGGATTGGGCTCCTACGAGCAGTACTTC. Translating gives CASSLNTGLGSYEQYF.

This chain links TRBV14 with TRBJ2-5, with 11 bases aligning to TRBD2. CDR1 is SGHDN and CDR2 is FVKESK in the germline V gene. This CDR3 comprises 16 residues. J was trimmed by 2 bases and V by 4 bases; bases with no gene match: 6. CDR3 coding DNA: TGTGCCAGCAGCCCACTAGCGGGGGACCTACAAGAGACCCAGTACTTC. It is translated as CASSPLAGDLQETQYF. Combining the CDR3 with reference TRBV14 and TRBJ2-5 gives the whole variable domain EAGVTQFPSHSVIEKGQTVTLRCDPISGHDNLYWYRRVMGKEIKFLLHFVKESKQDESGMPNNRFLAERTGGTYSTLKVQPAELEDSGVYFCASSPLAGDLQETQYFGPGTRLLVL.

V is TRBV5-4 and J is TRBJ2-1; perhaps TRBD2 as D (5 bases). The V and J ends lost 0 bases and 0 bases respectively, with 10 bases between them. In germline, CDR1 is SGHNT, CDR2 YYREEE (reference sequence). This CDR3 is 16 amino acids long. The CDR3 nucleotides are TGTGCCAGCAGCTTGGGCAGCGGAACCTCCTACAATGAGCAGTTCTTC. Protein sequence: CASSLGSGTSYNEQFF.

This chain joins TRBV7-2 and TRBJ2-7; 12 positions agree with TRBD2. Trimming took 2 bases from V and 7 from J; bases not matched to a gene: 9. CDR1 is SGHTA, CDR2 FQGNSA, per germline. CDR3 length: 16 residues. This CDR3 reads CASSLSGLAGGWEQYF. CDR3 DNA: TGTGCCAGCAGCTTATCTGGCCTAGCGGGAGGGTGGGAGCAGTACTTC.

The CDR3 region has the DNA TGTGCCAGCAGCTCCGCAGTCCAAGAGACCCAGTACTTC. This gives the protein CASSSAVQETQYF. The chain is built from TRBV5-6 and TRBJ2-5; D gene uncertain. The CDR3 contains 13 residues. V lost 3 bases to trimming and J lost 1 base, with 7 bases between them. Looked up from germline, CDR1 is SGHDT and CDR2 is YYEEEE.